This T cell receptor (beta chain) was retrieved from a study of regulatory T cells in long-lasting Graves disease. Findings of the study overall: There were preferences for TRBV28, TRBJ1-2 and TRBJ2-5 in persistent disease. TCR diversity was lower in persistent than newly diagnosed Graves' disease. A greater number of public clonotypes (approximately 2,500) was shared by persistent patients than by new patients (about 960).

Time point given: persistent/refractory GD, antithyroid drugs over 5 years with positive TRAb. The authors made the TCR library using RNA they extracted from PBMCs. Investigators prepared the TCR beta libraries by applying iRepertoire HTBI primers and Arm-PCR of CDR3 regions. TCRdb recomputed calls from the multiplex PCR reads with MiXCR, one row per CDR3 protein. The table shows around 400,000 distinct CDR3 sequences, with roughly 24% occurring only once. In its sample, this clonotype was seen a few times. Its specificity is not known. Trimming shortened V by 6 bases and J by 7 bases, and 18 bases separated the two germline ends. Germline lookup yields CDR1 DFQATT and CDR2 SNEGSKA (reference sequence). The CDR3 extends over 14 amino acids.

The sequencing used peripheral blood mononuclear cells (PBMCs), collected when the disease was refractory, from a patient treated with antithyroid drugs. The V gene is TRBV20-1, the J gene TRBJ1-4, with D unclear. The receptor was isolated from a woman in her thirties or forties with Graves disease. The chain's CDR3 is CSAPGEGFGEKLFF. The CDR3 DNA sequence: TGCAGTGCGCCAGGAGAGGGTTTCGGTGAAAAACTGTTTTTT.